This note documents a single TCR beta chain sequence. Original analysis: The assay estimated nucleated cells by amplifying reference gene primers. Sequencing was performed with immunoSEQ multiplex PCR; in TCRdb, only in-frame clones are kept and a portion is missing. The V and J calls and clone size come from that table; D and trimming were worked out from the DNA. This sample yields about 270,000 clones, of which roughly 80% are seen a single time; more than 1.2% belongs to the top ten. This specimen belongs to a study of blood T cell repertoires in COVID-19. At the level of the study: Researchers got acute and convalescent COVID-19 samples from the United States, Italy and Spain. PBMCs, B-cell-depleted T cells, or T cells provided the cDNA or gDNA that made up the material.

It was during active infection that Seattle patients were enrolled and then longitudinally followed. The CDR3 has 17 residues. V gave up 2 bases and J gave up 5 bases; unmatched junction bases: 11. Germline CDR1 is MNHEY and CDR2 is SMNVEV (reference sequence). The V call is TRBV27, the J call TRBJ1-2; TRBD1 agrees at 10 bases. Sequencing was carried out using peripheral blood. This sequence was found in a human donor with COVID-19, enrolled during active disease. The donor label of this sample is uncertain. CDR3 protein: CASSLKPSGTGEYGYTF. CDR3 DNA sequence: TGTGCCAGCAGTTTAAAACCCTCAGGGACAGGGGAGTATGGCTACACCTTC.